This T cell receptor (beta chain) was captured in a study of OX40 agonist ivuxolimab in advanced cancers. In the study overall: Ivuxolimab, which is an agonistic anti-OX40 (CD134) antibody, was administered to the patients. Those treated in dose escalation had hepatocellular carcinoma, melanoma, renal cell cancer or head and neck cancer.

Repertoires were generated with immunoSEQ multiplex PCR, while TCRdb's copy carries only in-frame clones and drops some. This table has about 64,000 clones, 75% to 95% appearing once. V was trimmed by 3 bases and J by 4 bases, leaving 4 bases between them. Germline CDR1 reads LNHDA; CDR2 reads SQIVND (reference sequence). The CDR3 has 12 amino acids. On cycle 4 day 1 and cycle 7 day 1, as well as at baseline, blood was sampled. The sample was CD4+ or CD8+ T cells sorted from blood, taken in a trial of the OX40 agonist ivuxolimab. The chain uses TRBV19 and TRBJ2-1; D gene uncertain. This receptor was taken from an adult with an advanced solid tumor such as melanoma, head and neck, liver or kidney cancer. The CDR3 bases are TGTGCCAGTAGTATTCAGTACAATGAGCAGTTCTTC. Protein sequence: CASSIQYNEQFF.